The next 19 T cell receptor beta chains were all read from a single sample in a study of PD-L1 blockade in urothelial cancer. Sequenced by immunoSEQ multiplex PCR; TCRdb stores in-frame clones only, minus some. Here the sample spans 75,000 to 95,000 clones, roughly 90% being singletons. Here the sequenced sample was PBMCs, taken around atezolizumab (anti-PD-L1) treatment. The receptors were gathered from a man aged 55 to 70 with urothelial cancer.

CDR3 in amino acids: CASSEVPGETQYF. In DNA, the CDR3 is TGTGCCAGCAGTGAAGTGCCAGGAGAGACCCAGTACTTC. The chain has TRBV6-1 and TRBJ2-5; D not certain. This CDR3 spans 13 amino acids. The ends were cut back, 1 base at V and 4 bases at J, with 7 bases in the middle. CDR1 is MNHNS, CDR2 SASEGT, per germline.

The V and J genes are TRBV2 and TRBJ2-3, with D perhaps TRBD2 (5 bases). Trimming took off 0 bases at V and 0 bases at J, with 10 bases between the two ends. Germline CDR1 and CDR2: SNHLY and FYNNEI. The CDR3 length is 16 residues. The CDR3 here is CASSEATADSTDTQYF. In DNA, the CDR3 is TGTGCCAGCAGTGAAGCAACAGCGGATAGCACAGATACGCAGTATTTT.

The chain carries TRBV19 and TRBJ2-5; D gene unclear. Germline CDR1 and CDR2: LNHDA and SQIVND (reference sequence). CDR3 length: 13 amino acids. Trimming pared 2 bases from V and 5 bases from J, leaving 9 bases between. The CDR3 DNA is TGTGCCAGTAGTATAAAGAGGTGGGAGACCCAGTACTTC. Its translation: CASSIKRWETQYF.

The chain uses TRBV19 and TRBJ2-3; tentative D call: TRBD2 (5 bases). Trimming left V 2 bases short and J 4 bases short, with 7 bases between. Germline V lookup: CDR1 LNHDA, CDR2 SQIVND (reference sequence). The CDR3 totals 13 residues. The chain's CDR3 is CASSITGSDTQYF. The CDR3 bases are TGTGCCAGTAGTATAACGGGGTCAGATACGCAGTATTTT.

The J gene is TRBJ2-6, the V gene TRBV19; 11 nucleotides agree with TRBD1. V lost 6 bases, J lost 12 bases, and 16 bases stayed unmatched. This CDR3 contains 17 residues. Germline CDR1 LNHDA, CDR2 SQIVND (reference sequence). The CDR3 region is CASSLLPGQGESGVLTF. CDR3 nucleotides: TGTGCCAGTAGCCTCTTACCGGGACAGGGGGAATCGGGCGTCCTGACTTTC.

This rearrangement joins TRBV4-1 to TRBJ1-3, with TRBD1 as a possible D gene (6 bases). CDR1 MGHRA and CDR2 YSYEKL come from the germline V gene. The V and J ends lost 4 bases and 0 bases respectively, with 13 bases between them. The CDR3 extends over 16 amino acids. CDR3 nucleotide sequence: TGCGCCAGCAGCCGTCTCGGGGGGGCCTCTGGAAACACCATATATTTT. This sequence encodes CASSRLGGASGNTIYF.

V and J are TRBV28 and TRBJ1-2; D not resolved. The V gene's germline CDR1 is MDHEN and CDR2 SYDVKM. V lost 8 bases and J 0 bases, leaving 16 bases between the germline ends. The CDR3 runs 15 residues. CDR3 residues: CASGGGGNANYGYTF. CDR3 in DNA: TGTGCCAGCGGCGGCGGAGGGAATGCTAACTATGGCTACACCTTC.

The gene calls are TRBV5-1 and TRBJ1-3, with D uncertain. Trimming took 4 bases from V and 2 from J, leaving 13 bases between them. Germline CDR1 SGHRS, CDR2 YFSETQ. The CDR3 spans 15 residues. For the CDR3, the DNA is TGCGCCAGCAGCGCCCTGGCGGCTGCTGGAAACACCATATATTTT. Translating it yields CASSALAAAGNTIYF.

The V gene is TRBV5-1, the J gene TRBJ2-3, with TRBD2 identical over 12 bases. In germline, CDR1 is SGHRS, CDR2 YFSETQ. The CDR3 spans 14 residues. With 4 bases clipped from V and 5 bases from J, the junction kept 2 bases outside the gene matches. CDR3 residues: CASSPGLAGDTQYF. The DNA for the CDR3 is TGCGCCAGCAGCCCGGGACTAGCGGGAGATACGCAGTATTTT.

The rearrangement links TRBV4-3 to TRBJ2-1, with D perhaps TRBD2 (6 bases). Germline CDR1 is LGHNA and CDR2 is YSLEER. V was shortened by 4 bases and J by 7 bases, with 17 bases between the two germline ends. The CDR3 extends over 15 amino acids. CDR3 loop: CASSRGAGYLNEQFF. The DNA for the CDR3 is TGCGCCAGCAGCCGGGGAGCGGGTTATCTGAATGAGCAGTTCTTC.

The rearrangement links TRBV7-2 to TRBJ2-3; 9 nucleotides match TRBD2. This CDR3 region has 17 residues. Germline V CDR1 and CDR2: SGHTA, FQGNSA. Trimming at V came to 2 bases and at J to 0 bases, leaving 6 bases not matched to a gene. The CDR3 sequence is CASSLIPSGVSTDTQYF. CDR3 nucleotide sequence: TGTGCCAGCAGCTTAATCCCTAGCGGGGTTAGCACAGATACGCAGTATTTT.

A single count supports this clone. V and J are TRBV4-3 and TRBJ2-1, with 9 bases that match TRBD1. Looked up from germline, CDR1 is LGHNA and CDR2 is YSLEER. Trimming removed 4 bases from V and 4 bases from J; junction bases left unmatched: 8. The CDR3 is 16 amino acids. The CDR3 loop is CASSPIGTGLYNEQFF. CDR3 DNA sequence: TGCGCCAGCAGCCCGATAGGGACAGGGCTGTACAATGAGCAGTTCTTC.

The chain has TRBV2 and TRBJ2-5; D is uncertain. The CDR3 length is 12 residues. The germline V and J ends were trimmed by 5 bases and 3 bases, with 7 bases remaining between them. Germline CDR1 reads SNHLY; CDR2 reads FYNNEI. The CDR3 nucleotides read TGTGCCAGCAGTTACATGAAAGAGACCCAGTACTTC. This gives the protein CASSYMKETQYF.

The chain has TRBV29-1 and TRBJ1-1; 9 bases map to TRBD1. Germline V CDR1 and CDR2: SQVTM, ANQGSEA. J lost 3 bases, V lost 2 bases, and 13 bases had no gene match. This CDR3 spans 17 amino acids. CDR3 sequence reads: CSVEPRPIRDRDTEAFF. In DNA form, the CDR3 reads TGCAGCGTTGAACCCCGACCGATCCGGGACAGGGACACTGAAGCTTTCTTT.

This chain joins TRBV7-6 and TRBJ2-5, with 7 bases that match TRBD2. The germline V gene has CDR1 SGHVS and CDR2 FNYEAQ. The CDR3 loop spans 15 amino acids. With V trimmed by 1 base and J by 5 bases, 7 bases remained unmatched. The CDR3 is CASSLGGRAKETQYF. The CDR3, as DNA: TGTGCCAGCAGCTTAGGTGGGAGGGCTAAGGAGACCCAGTACTTC.

The chain recombines TRBV2 with TRBJ2-3; D is unclear. Germline CDR1 SNHLY, CDR2 FYNNEI. The CDR3 extends over 13 amino acids. The V and J ends lost 2 bases and 6 bases respectively, with 9 bases between them. The CDR3 DNA reads TGTGCCAGCAGTGAAAAATGGGCGGATACGCAGTATTTT. Its translation: CASSEKWADTQYF.

The V and J genes are TRBV6-1 and TRBJ1-2; no clear D gene. Deletions cut 2 bases from V and 1 base from J, with 8 bases between. Germline V gene lookup returns CDR1 MNHNS and CDR2 SASEGT. This CDR3 is built from 14 residues. The CDR3 region has the DNA TGTGCCAGCAGTGAATCCCCAGTTAACTATGGCTACACCTTC. This sequence encodes CASSESPVNYGYTF.

This chain links TRBV15 with TRBJ2-5, with D possibly matching TRBD1 (6 bases). From germline, CDR1 is LNHNV and CDR2 YYDKDF (reference sequence). Trimming took off 0 bases at V and 2 bases at J, with 13 bases between the two ends. The CDR3 covers 16 residues. CDR3 bases: TGTGCCACCAGCAGAGACCGGGCGACAGGACAAGAGACCCAGTACTTC. It yields the protein CATSRDRATGQETQYF.

This clone was counted a few times. The genes are TRBV5-1 and TRBJ1-2; perhaps TRBD1 as D (5 bases). The CDR3 covers 14 residues. CDR1 and CDR2 from the germline V gene are SGHRS and YFSETQ. The V end lost 4 bases, the J end lost 0 bases, and 10 bases lay between the germline ends. DNA of the CDR3: TGCGCCAGCAGCCTACAGGAGCCTAACTATGGCTACACCTTC. Encoded protein: CASSLQEPNYGYTF.